This entry concerns a single T cell receptor (beta chain). Its antigen is undetermined. Germline CDR1 SGHTS, CDR2 YDEGEE. The germline V and J ends were trimmed by 0 bases and 5 bases, with 9 bases remaining between them. The CDR3 length is 14 residues. The sample belongs to a study of T cell responses to AZD1222 COVID-19 vaccine. Study at large: Combined were second doses at about 4 or about 12 weeks. Broader study findings: Just six AZD1222 recipients were seropositive at baseline.

TCRdb keeps only in-frame clones here, not all; method: immunoSEQ multiplex PCR. This sample yields around 100,000 clones, of which 85% to 90% are seen a single time; roughly 9.1% belongs to the top ten. The V call is TRBV5-8, the J call TRBJ1-5; weak D call: TRBD1 (5 bases). The specimen was peripheral blood, collected on day 0 of AZD1222 vaccination. The sequence came from an adult in good health. CDR3 sequence reads: CASSLDLGDQPQHF. In DNA form, the CDR3 reads TGTGCCAGCAGCTTGGATTTAGGGGATCAGCCCCAGCATTTT.